These T cell receptor beta chains were read from a single sample in a study of blood T cell repertoires in COVID-19. Method: immunoSEQ multiplex PCR; TCRdb's copy keeps in-frame clones and lacks some. This sample has just over 300,000 clones, with around 86% found just once. Sequenced: PBMCs or T cells enriched from blood (not recorded which). The receptor set was obtained from a young man who had recovered from COVID-19. Each CDR3 is given with its conserved first and last residue. Each record gives: V gene, CDR3 length, D gene, clone size, J gene, CDR3 protein, CDR3 DNA. D genes are given only for firm matches. Clone size appears in some rows only: once, few, many, or a class for an expanded clone.

V gene: TRBV2
CDR3 length: 13
D gene: -
clone size: -
J gene: TRBJ1-1
CDR3 protein: CASSFQVNTEAFF
CDR3 DNA: TGTGCCAGCAGCTTCCAGGTGAACACTGAAGCTTTCTTT

V gene: TRBV7-8
CDR3 length: 16
D gene: -
clone size: -
J gene: TRBJ2-2
CDR3 protein: CASSLFGQTGGGELFF
CDR3 DNA: TGTGCCAGCAGCTTATTCGGCCAGACCGGGGGCGGGGAGCTGTTTTTT

V gene: TRBV12-3/TRBV12-4
CDR3 length: 13
D gene: -
clone size: -
J gene: TRBJ1-1
CDR3 protein: CASSLRGVVEAFF
CDR3 DNA: TGTGCCAGCAGTTTGCGGGGGGTTGTTGAAGCTTTCTTT

V gene: TRBV5-6
CDR3 length: 9
D gene: -
clone size: -
J gene: TRBJ1-5
CDR3 protein: CATDQPQHF
CDR3 DNA: TGTGCCACCGATCAGCCCCAGCATTTT

V gene: TRBV10-1
CDR3 length: 18
D gene: TRBD1
clone size: -
J gene: TRBJ1-1
CDR3 protein: CASSSGGDRRMADTEAFF
CDR3 DNA: TGCGCCAGCAGTTCCGGAGGGGACAGAAGGATGGCGGACACTGAAGCTTTCTTT

V gene: TRBV5-1
CDR3 length: 15
D gene: -
clone size: -
J gene: TRBJ1-4
CDR3 protein: CASSLRRGSNEKLFF
CDR3 DNA: TGCGCCAGCAGCTTGCGTAGGGGATCTAATGAAAAACTGTTTTTT

V gene: TRBV11-3
CDR3 length: 15
D gene: TRBD1
clone size: -
J gene: TRBJ2-7
CDR3 protein: CASSSDRGIPYEQYF
CDR3 DNA: TGTGCCAGCAGCTCCGACAGGGGTATCCCCTACGAGCAGTACTTC

V gene: TRBV29-1
CDR3 length: 13
D gene: TRBD1
clone size: -
J gene: TRBJ2-5
CDR3 protein: CSVRQGAQAAQYF
CDR3 DNA: TGCAGCGTCAGACAGGGGGCCCAGGCGGCCCAGTACTTC

V gene: TRBV3-1/TRBV3-2
CDR3 length: 15
D gene: -
clone size: -
J gene: TRBJ1-5
CDR3 protein: CASSPGEGVNQPQHF
CDR3 DNA: TGTGCCAGCAGCCCAGGGGAGGGGGTCAATCAGCCCCAGCATTTT

V gene: TRBV30
CDR3 length: 13
D gene: -
clone size: -
J gene: TRBJ1-1
CDR3 protein: CAWSAQGNTEAFF
CDR3 DNA: TGTGCCTGGAGTGCCCAGGGGAACACTGAAGCTTTCTTT

V gene: TRBV5-8
CDR3 length: 13
D gene: -
clone size: few
J gene: TRBJ1-2
CDR3 protein: CASSLGLEFGYTF
CDR3 DNA: TGTGCCAGCAGCTTGGGATTGGAGTTTGGCTACACCTTC

V gene: TRBV30
CDR3 length: 14
D gene: -
clone size: once
J gene: TRBJ2-2
CDR3 protein: CAWSGGSVTGELFF
CDR3 DNA: TGTGCCTGGAGCGGGGGATCGGTCACCGGGGAGCTGTTTTTT

V gene: TRBV5-1
CDR3 length: 14
D gene: TRBD1
clone size: -
J gene: TRBJ1-1
CDR3 protein: CASSPDRPNTEAFF
CDR3 DNA: TGCGCCAGCAGCCCGGACAGGCCTAACACTGAAGCTTTCTTT

V gene: TRBV3-1/TRBV3-2
CDR3 length: 15
D gene: -
clone size: -
J gene: TRBJ1-5
CDR3 protein: CASSLAGGRDQPQHF
CDR3 DNA: TGTGCCAGCAGCCTTGCGGGGGGGCGAGATCAGCCCCAGCATTTT

V gene: TRBV3-1/TRBV3-2
CDR3 length: 17
D gene: TRBD2
clone size: -
J gene: TRBJ2-3
CDR3 protein: CASSPGTSGRAADTQYF
CDR3 DNA: TGTGCCAGCAGCCCGGGGACTAGCGGGAGGGCCGCAGATACGCAGTATTTT

V gene: TRBV6-5
CDR3 length: 15
D gene: TRBD2
clone size: -
J gene: TRBJ2-7
CDR3 protein: CASRPAAGLLYEQYF
CDR3 DNA: TGTGCCAGCAGGCCCGCAGCGGGACTACTCTACGAGCAGTACTTC

V gene: TRBV6-2/TRBV6-3
CDR3 length: 15
D gene: TRBD2
clone size: -
J gene: TRBJ2-3
CDR3 protein: CASSSHSGLGHTQYF
CDR3 DNA: TGTGCCAGCAGTTCCCATAGCGGGTTAGGGCATACGCAGTATTTT

V gene: TRBV6-6
CDR3 length: 16
D gene: TRBD2
clone size: -
J gene: TRBJ2-3
CDR3 protein: CASRGLAGGTTDTQYF
CDR3 DNA: TGTGCCAGCAGGGGACTAGCGGGGGGAACTACAGATACGCAGTATTTT

V gene: TRBV6-6
CDR3 length: 14
D gene: TRBD1
clone size: -
J gene: TRBJ1-1
CDR3 protein: CASTRGTGGTEAFF
CDR3 DNA: TGTGCCAGCACCCGAGGGACAGGCGGAACTGAAGCTTTCTTT

V gene: TRBV7-9
CDR3 length: 11
D gene: -
clone size: -
J gene: TRBJ1-2
CDR3 protein: CASDRYSSGTF
CDR3 DNA: TGTGCCAGCGACAGATACTCTTCGGGCACCTTC

V gene: TRBV28
CDR3 length: 14
D gene: TRBD1
clone size: -
J gene: TRBJ1-6
CDR3 protein: CASATGGYNSPLHF
CDR3 DNA: TGTGCCAGCGCTACAGGGGGGTATAATTCACCCCTCCACTTT

V gene: TRBV7-9
CDR3 length: 16
D gene: TRBD1
clone size: -
J gene: TRBJ2-7
CDR3 protein: CASSTYSGQGAYEQYF
CDR3 DNA: TGTGCCAGCAGCACCTATTCGGGACAGGGAGCCTACGAGCAGTACTTC

V gene: TRBV19
CDR3 length: 16
D gene: TRBD1
clone size: -
J gene: TRBJ2-7
CDR3 protein: CASRTSGAGGMYEQYF
CDR3 DNA: TGTGCCAGTAGAACCTCCGGCGCAGGGGGTATGTACGAGCAGTACTTC

V gene: TRBV28
CDR3 length: 14
D gene: -
clone size: -
J gene: TRBJ1-2
CDR3 protein: CASSLSSGAYGYTF
CDR3 DNA: TGTGCCAGCAGTTTAAGTTCAGGGGCCTATGGCTACACCTTC

V gene: TRBV6-5
CDR3 length: 14
D gene: TRBD2
clone size: -
J gene: TRBJ2-1
CDR3 protein: CASSSGGLAEVQFF
CDR3 DNA: TGTGCCAGCAGTTCTGGGGGACTAGCGGAGGTGCAGTTCTTC

V gene: TRBV6-6
CDR3 length: 15
D gene: -
clone size: -
J gene: TRBJ2-2
CDR3 protein: CASSYVTGNTGELFF
CDR3 DNA: TGTGCCAGCAGTTACGTCACAGGGAACACCGGGGAGCTGTTTTTT

V gene: TRBV6-8
CDR3 length: 15
D gene: TRBD1
clone size: -
J gene: TRBJ2-7
CDR3 protein: CASRTRQGDVYEQYF
CDR3 DNA: TGTGCCAGCAGAACACGACAGGGGGACGTATACGAGCAGTACTTC

V gene: TRBV13
CDR3 length: 17
D gene: TRBD1
clone size: -
J gene: TRBJ2-5
CDR3 protein: CASSFGTGAMTALTQYF
CDR3 DNA: TGTGCCAGCAGCTTCGGGACAGGGGCCATGACTGCCTTAACCCAGTACTTC